Following are 7 T cell receptor beta chains from one sample sequenced in a study of T cell clonality in common variable immunodeficiency (dated by TCRdb to about 2015). Libraries were made using the immunoSEQ multiplex PCR assay. The clones in this table, taken by TCRdb from immuneACCESS, are in-frame only. Not every clone is retained; where verified, under half of the shortfall comes from an unresolved V gene, and the cause of the rest is unknown. This sample holds more than 65,000 clones in total, without any singletons. The top ten constitute approximately 0.84% of the sample. Material: peripheral blood mononuclear cells. Every receptor here comes from a person aged 18 to 75 in good health.

About this clone: With the read ending 3 residues before the CDR3 end, the germline J gene is used to fill in that end. The chain employs TRBV19 and TRBJ2-6; a possible D gene is TRBD2 (7 bases). The germline CDR1 and CDR2 sequences are LNHDA and SQIVND (reference sequence). V lost 10 bases, J lost 2 bases, and 15 bases lay in between. The CDR3 has 15 amino acids. CDR3 DNA (partial): TGTGCCAACCGAGGGGGGGGAACTGGGGCCAACGTC. Residues: CANRGGGTGANV. The full CDR3 protein is CANRGGGTGANVLTF.

This clone has at least ten counts. The CDR3 is cut off 3 residues early in the read; its end comes from the germline J gene. The chain employs TRBV7-2 and TRBJ2-3; D may be TRBD2 (5 bases). The V end lost 9 bases, the J end lost 1 base, and 14 bases lay between the germline ends. This CDR3 spans 14 amino acids. Germline V lookup: CDR1 SGHTA, CDR2 FQGNSA. The CDR3 bases that were read are TGTGCCAGTTCGGCTAGCTACGGCACAGATACG. Translated: CASSASYGTDT. The CDR3, in full, reads CASSASYGTDTQYF.

This clone was seen at least ten times. The read ends 3 residues early relative to the CDR3; the germline J gene fills the gap. J is TRBJ2-1 and V is TRBV6-2 or TRBV6-3, with 12 bases lining up with TRBD2. CDR3 size: 16 residues. After removal of 6 bases from V and 7 bases from J, the junction contained 10 bases not matched to a gene. CDR1 is MNHEY and CDR2 is SVGEGT in the germline V gene. The CDR3 protein is CASSRRLAGARNEQFF. The DNA read from the CDR3 is TGTGCCAGCAGCCGTCGACTAGCGGGAGCTAGAAATGAG.

This clone was counted at least ten times. The read ends 3 residues before the CDR3 terminus; that terminus is restored from the germline J gene. The rearrangement links TRBV7-6 to TRBJ2-7; D might be TRBD1 (5 bases). V gave up 4 bases and J gave up 6 bases, with 10 bases separating them. Germline values: CDR1 SGHVS, CDR2 FNYEAQ. The CDR3 runs to 12 residues. The sequenced CDR3 bases are TGTGCCAGCAGCTCCCAGGGAAGCGAG. It codes for CASSSQGSE. From start to end, the CDR3 is CASSSQGSEQYF.

This clone was found many times. Read coverage stops 3 residues before the CDR3 terminus; the germline J gene supplies the remainder. V usage is TRBV7-2 and J usage is TRBJ2-3, with D perhaps TRBD2 (5 bases). With 5 bases removed from V and 1 base from J, the gap between germline ends came to 13 bases. The CDR3 spans 15 residues. The germline gives CDR1 SGHTA, CDR2 FQGNSA. The CDR3 bases that were read are TGTGCCAGCAGCCTAGGACCACTAGGCACAGATACG. Translated, it gives CASSLGPLGTDT. The whole CDR3 protein is CASSLGPLGTDTQYF.

The sample holds many counts of this clone. The read stops 3 residues short of the end of the CDR3; the missing end is completed from the germline J gene. The chain uses TRBV7-3 and TRBJ2-5, with 9 bases aligning to TRBD1. This CDR3 is built from 13 residues. The V segment lost 6 bases and the J segment 5 bases; nucleotides outside the gene matches: 4. CDR1 and CDR2 (germline): SGHTA, FQGTGA. The CDR3 region is CASSWTGAETQYF. The DNA read from the CDR3 is TGTGCCAGCAGTTGGACAGGGGCTGAGACC.

This clone has ten or more counts. The read falls 3 residues short of the CDR3 end, and the missing part is taken from the germline J gene. V usage is TRBV7-3 and J usage is TRBJ2-1; D ambiguous. CDR1 is SGHTA, CDR2 FQGTGA, per germline. This CDR3 contains 14 residues. The V end lost 5 bases, the J end lost 0 bases, and 8 bases lay between the germline ends. The sequenced part of the CDR3 DNA is TGTGCCAGCAGCACCCACGGCTCCTACAATGAG. Amino acids: CASSTHGSYNE. The whole CDR3 is CASSTHGSYNEQFF.